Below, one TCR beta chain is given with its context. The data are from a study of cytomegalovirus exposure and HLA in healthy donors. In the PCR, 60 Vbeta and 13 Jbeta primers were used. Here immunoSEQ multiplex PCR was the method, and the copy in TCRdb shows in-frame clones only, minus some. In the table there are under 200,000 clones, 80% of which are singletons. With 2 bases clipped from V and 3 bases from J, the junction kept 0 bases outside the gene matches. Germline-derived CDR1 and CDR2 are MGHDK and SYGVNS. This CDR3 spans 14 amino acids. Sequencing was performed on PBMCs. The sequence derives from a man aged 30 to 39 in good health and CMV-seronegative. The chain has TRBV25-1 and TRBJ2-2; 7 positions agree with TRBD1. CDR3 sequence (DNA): TGTGCCAGCAGTGAAGACAGGGACACCGGGGAGCTGTTTTTT. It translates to CASSEDRDTGELFF.